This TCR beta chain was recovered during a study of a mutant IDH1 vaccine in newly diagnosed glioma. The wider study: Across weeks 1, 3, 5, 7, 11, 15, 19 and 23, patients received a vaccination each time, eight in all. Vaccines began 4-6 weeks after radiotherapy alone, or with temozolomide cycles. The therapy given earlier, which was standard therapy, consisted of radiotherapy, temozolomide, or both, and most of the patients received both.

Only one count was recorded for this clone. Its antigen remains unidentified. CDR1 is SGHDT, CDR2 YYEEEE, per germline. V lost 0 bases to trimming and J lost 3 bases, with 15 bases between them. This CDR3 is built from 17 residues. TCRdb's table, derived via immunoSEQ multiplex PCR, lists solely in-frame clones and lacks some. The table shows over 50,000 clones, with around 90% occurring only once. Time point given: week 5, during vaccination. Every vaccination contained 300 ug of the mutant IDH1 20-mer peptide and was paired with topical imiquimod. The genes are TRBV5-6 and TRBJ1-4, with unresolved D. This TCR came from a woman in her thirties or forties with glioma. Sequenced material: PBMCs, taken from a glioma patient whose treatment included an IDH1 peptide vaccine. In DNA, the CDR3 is TGTGCCAGCAGCTTGGGGGCCGTGAGGGTACCTAATGAAAAACTGTTTTTT. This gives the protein CASSLGAVRVPNEKLFF.